The 2 T cell receptor beta chains below all came from one sample that was sequenced in a study of shared clonotypes between healthy human individuals. Assay: immunoSEQ multiplex PCR; the TCRdb copy retains only in-frame clones and omits some. The table records fewer than 650,000 clones, roughly 79% of them present only once. The specimen sequenced was PBMCs. The receptors derive from a woman aged 40 to 55 in good health. Some clones in this sample may be carry-over from other donors' samples.

The DNA of the CDR3 is TGTGCCAGCAGGCCCCCAGGTTCGATGATCAATGAGCAGTTCTTC. Translating it yields CASRPPGSMINEQFF. The J gene is TRBJ2-1, the V gene TRBV11-2; D ambiguous. Germline CDR1 is SGHAT and CDR2 is FQNNGV. This CDR3 contains 15 residues. V lost 6 bases to trimming and J lost 6 bases, with 18 bases between them.

This clone came up once. The likely explanation is a read error, given a far larger clone one base away. This same CDR3 is encoded by further DNA sequences in the sample. This rearrangement joins TRBV7-9 to TRBJ1-1; TRBD1 matches 9 bases. Germline loops: CDR1 SEHNR, CDR2 FQNEAQ (reference sequence). The CDR3 consists of 14 residues. The V segment lost 4 bases and the J segment 2 bases; nucleotides outside the gene matches: 2. The CDR3 reads CASSSGQGNTEAFF. DNA for the CDR3: TGTGCCAGCAGCTCGGGACAGGGAAACACTGAAGCTTTCTTT.